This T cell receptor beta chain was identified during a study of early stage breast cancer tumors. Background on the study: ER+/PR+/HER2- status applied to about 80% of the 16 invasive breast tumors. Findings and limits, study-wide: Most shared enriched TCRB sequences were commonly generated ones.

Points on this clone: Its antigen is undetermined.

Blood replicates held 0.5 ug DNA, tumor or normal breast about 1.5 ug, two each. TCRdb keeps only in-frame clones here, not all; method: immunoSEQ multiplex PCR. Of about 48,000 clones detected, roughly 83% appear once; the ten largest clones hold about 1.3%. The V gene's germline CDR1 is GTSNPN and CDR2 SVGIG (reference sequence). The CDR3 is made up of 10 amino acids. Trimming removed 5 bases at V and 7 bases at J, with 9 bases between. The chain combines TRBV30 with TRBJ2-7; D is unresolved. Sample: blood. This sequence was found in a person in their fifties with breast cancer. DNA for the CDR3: TGTGCCTGGTTCACATGGGAGCAGTACTTC. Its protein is CAWFTWEQYF.